A selection of T cell receptor beta chains follows, all from one sample in a study of T cell changes during pregnancy in multiple sclerosis. Only in-frame clones appear in the TCRdb table, and some are missing; sequencing was by immunoSEQ multiplex PCR. The table includes about 41,000 clones, almost 95% detected once. Sequenced here: CD8+ T cells from peripheral blood mononuclear cells, sampled in the third trimester of pregnancy. These receptors all stem from a female donor with multiple sclerosis, enrolled in a pregnancy study. Both conserved end residues are part of each CDR3. D genes are given only for firm matches.

D gene,V gene,J gene,CDR3 protein
-,TRBV6-5,TRBJ1-2,CASSYISTTMNYGYTF
-,TRBV27,TRBJ2-2,CASSLRGTGELFF
-,TRBV11-2,TRBJ2-7,CASSPPGEQYF
TRBD1,TRBV18,TRBJ2-7,CASSPRDTGGDPWEQYF
TRBD2,TRBV28,TRBJ2-1,CASSLGLSGEFF
TRBD1,TRBV28,TRBJ1-1,CASIGQGYTEAFF
-,TRBV18,TRBJ2-5,CASSPIFQETQYF
TRBD2,TRBV5-6,TRBJ2-7,CASGPGPGGLEQYF
TRBD1,TRBV15,TRBJ2-7,CATSIRDRVPYEQYF
TRBD1,TRBV19,TRBJ1-2,CASSDEGARGYTF
TRBD2,TRBV9,TRBJ2-7,CASSVGGEGADEQYF
-,TRBV19,TRBJ2-7,CASSIGHPYEQYF
TRBD2,TRBV5-1,TRBJ2-1,CASSFGLAGEVEQFF
-,TRBV9,TRBJ2-5,CASSVEGGRGGQETQYF
TRBD1,TRBV9,TRBJ1-4,CASSVEGQGKLFF
-,TRBV4-2,TRBJ2-7,CASSQSGLATYEQYF
-,TRBV27,TRBJ2-7,CASSPGQPSEQYF
-,TRBV2,TRBJ1-3,CASLERNTIYF
-,TRBV12-2,TRBJ1-2,CASRLRRGGYTF
-,TRBV2,TRBJ2-5,CASGQTQYF
-,TRBV27,TRBJ2-7,CASSLTAQNYEQYF
-,TRBV2,TRBJ1-1,CASSGDTANTEAFF
TRBD1,TRBV2,TRBJ1-1,CASSIDRGRSEAFF
-,TRBV19,TRBJ2-7,CASKVTGPAYEQYF
-,TRBV9,TRBJ2-2,CASSGVAANTGELFF
-,TRBV11-1,TRBJ2-5,CASSGPGETQYF
TRBD2,TRBV19,TRBJ2-7,CASMGLSYEQYF
-,TRBV6-1,TRBJ2-5,CASSEVPWGSGKVVTQYF
-,TRBV15,TRBJ2-2,CATSRDKQRTGELFF
TRBD2,TRBV6-4,TRBJ2-7,CASSDPPLAGGPPSRDEQYF
-,TRBV20-1,TRBJ1-1,CSASHDTEAFF
-,TRBV9,TRBJ1-1,CASRPVGGNTEAFF
-,TRBV7-9,TRBJ2-7,CASSLLSGSRRYEQYF
TRBD2,TRBV14,TRBJ2-7,CASSHGLAVYEQYF
-,TRBV4-1,TRBJ2-7,CASSLFEGSYSYEQYF
-,TRBV6-5,TRBJ1-1,CASSYWLGGNTEAFF
-,TRBV29-1,TRBJ2-3,CSVDPRSRPSTDTQYF
-,TRBV4-3,TRBJ2-1,CASSQEGVEQFF
TRBD1,TRBV28,TRBJ1-4,CASSLGQGAQKLFF
TRBD1,TRBV11-2,TRBJ1-1,CASSPWTGGNTEAFF